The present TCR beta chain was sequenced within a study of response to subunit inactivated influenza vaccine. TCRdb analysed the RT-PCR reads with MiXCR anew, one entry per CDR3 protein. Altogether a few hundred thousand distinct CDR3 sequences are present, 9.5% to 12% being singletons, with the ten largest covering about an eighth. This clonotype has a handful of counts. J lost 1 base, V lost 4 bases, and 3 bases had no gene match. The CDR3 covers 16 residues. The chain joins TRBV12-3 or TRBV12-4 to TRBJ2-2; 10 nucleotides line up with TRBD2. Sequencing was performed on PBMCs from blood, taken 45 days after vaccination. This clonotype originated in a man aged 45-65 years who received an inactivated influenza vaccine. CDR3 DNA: TGTGCCAGCAGTTCCCGGACTAGCGGGAACACCGGGGAGCTGTTTTTT. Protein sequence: CASSSRTSGNTGELFF.